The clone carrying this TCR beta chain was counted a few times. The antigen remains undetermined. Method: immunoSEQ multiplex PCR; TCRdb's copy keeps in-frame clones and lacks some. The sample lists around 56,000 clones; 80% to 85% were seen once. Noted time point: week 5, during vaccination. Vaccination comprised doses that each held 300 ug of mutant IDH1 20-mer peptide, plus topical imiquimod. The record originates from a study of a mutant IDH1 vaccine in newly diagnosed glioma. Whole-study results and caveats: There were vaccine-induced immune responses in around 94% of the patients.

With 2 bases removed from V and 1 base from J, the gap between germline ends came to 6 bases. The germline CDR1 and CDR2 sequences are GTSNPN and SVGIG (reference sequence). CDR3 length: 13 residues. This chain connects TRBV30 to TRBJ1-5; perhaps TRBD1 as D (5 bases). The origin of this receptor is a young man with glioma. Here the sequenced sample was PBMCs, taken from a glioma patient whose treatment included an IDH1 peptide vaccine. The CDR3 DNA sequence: TGTGCCTGGAGTAGGGACAGCAATCAGCCCCAGCATTTT. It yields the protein CAWSRDSNQPQHF.